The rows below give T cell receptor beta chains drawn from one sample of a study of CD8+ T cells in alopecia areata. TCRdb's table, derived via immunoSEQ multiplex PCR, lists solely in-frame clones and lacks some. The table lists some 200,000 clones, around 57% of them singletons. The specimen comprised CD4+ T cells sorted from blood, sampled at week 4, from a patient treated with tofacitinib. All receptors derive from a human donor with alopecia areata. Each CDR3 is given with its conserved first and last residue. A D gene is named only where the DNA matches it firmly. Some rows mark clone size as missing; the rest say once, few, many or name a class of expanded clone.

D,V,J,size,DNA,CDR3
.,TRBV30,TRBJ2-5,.,TGTGCCTGGCAAGAACAAGAGACCCAGTACTTC,CAWQEQETQYF
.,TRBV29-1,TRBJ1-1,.,TGCAGCGTTGCGGGCATAAACACTGAAGCTTTCTTT,CSVAGINTEAFF
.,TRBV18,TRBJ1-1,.,TGTGCCAGCTCCCAGAAAACAGGGAACACTGAAGCTTTCTTT,CASSQKTGNTEAFF
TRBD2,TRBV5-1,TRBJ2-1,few,TGCGCCAGCTCCAGGAGGGCGGGGGGGCCCAATGAGCAGTTCTTC,CASSRRAGGPNEQFF
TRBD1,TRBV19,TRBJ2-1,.,TGTGCCAGTAGTATTTCCAGGGGGCGTCAAAGCTCCTACAATGAGCAGTTCTTC,CASSISRGRQSSYNEQFF
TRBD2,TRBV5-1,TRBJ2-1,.,TGCGCCAGCAGCTCTCGGACTAGCGGAAATGAGCAGTTCTTC,CASSSRTSGNEQFF
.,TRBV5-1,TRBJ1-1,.,TGCGCCAGCAGCGTCGGGACACGGAACACTGAAGCTTTCTTT,CASSVGTRNTEAFF
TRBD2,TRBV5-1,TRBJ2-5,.,TGCGCCAGCCGGAGGGGTACTAGCGGAGAAGAGACCCAGTACTTC,CASRRGTSGEETQYF
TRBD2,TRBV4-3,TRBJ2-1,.,TGCGCCAGCAGCCAAGATCCTGGGACTAGAAGCGGCAATGAGCAGTTCTTC,CASSQDPGTRSGNEQFF
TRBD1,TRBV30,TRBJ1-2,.,TGTGCCTGGAGGATCAGCCAAACAGGGGGCTATGGCTACACCTTC,CAWRISQTGGYGYTF
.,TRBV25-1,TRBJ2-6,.,TGTGCCAGCAGGCGGGATGGTAGCTCTGGGGCCAACGTCCTGACTTTC,CASRRDGSSGANVLTF
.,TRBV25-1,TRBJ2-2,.,TGTGCCAGCAGTGATCTGGCGAGCACCGGGGAGCTGTTTTTT,CASSDLASTGELFF
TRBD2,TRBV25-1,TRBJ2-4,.,TGTGCCAGCAGTGAAGGAAGCGGGGGGGCCAAGGAAAACATTCAGTACTTC,CASSEGSGGAKENIQYF
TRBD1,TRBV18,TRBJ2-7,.,TGTGCCAGCTCAGATGGACAGGACTACGAGCAGTACTTC,CASSDGQDYEQYF
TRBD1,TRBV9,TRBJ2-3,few,TGTGCCAGCAGCGCCGGGGACAGGGTGCGCACAGATACGCAGTATTTT,CASSAGDRVRTDTQYF